A single sample is the source of the 22 T cell receptor beta chains below, sequenced in a study of blood T cell repertoires in COVID-19. Profiled with immunoSEQ multiplex PCR; TCRdb holds only in-frame clones, not every one. The sample holds approximately 20,000 clones, 86% seen once. Sequenced input: peripheral blood. The receptors originated from a man between 65 and 85 years old with acute or convalescent COVID-19.

The rearrangement joins TRBV19 to TRBJ2-2; 7 bases are shared with TRBD1. Germline loops: CDR1 LNHDA, CDR2 SQIVND (reference sequence). The V segment lost 7 bases and the J segment 2 bases; nucleotides outside the gene matches: 7. This CDR3 is 15 amino acids long. The CDR3 loop reads CASTARDRNTGELFF. The DNA of the CDR3 is TGTGCCAGTACAGCGAGGGACAGAAACACCGGGGAGCTGTTTTTT.

The chain links TRBV29-1 to TRBJ1-2; 11 bases agree with TRBD1. Germline assignment: CDR1 SQVTM and CDR2 ANQGSEA. The CDR3 consists of 14 residues. Losses at the gene ends were 7 bases for V and 3 bases for J; bases not matched to a gene: 7. CDR3 nucleotide sequence: TGCAGCGCAAGGGACAGGGGGGGCGACTATGGCTACACCTTC. Its translation: CSARDRGGDYGYTF. Using reference TRBV29-1 and TRBJ1-2 for the parts outside the CDR3, the full variable domain is SAVISQKPSRDICQRGTSLTIQCQVDSQVTMMFWYRQQPGQSLTLIATANQGSEATYESGFVIDKFPISRPNLTFSTLTVSNMSPEDSSIYLCSARDRGGDYGYTFGSGTRLTVV.

The gene calls are TRBV7-2 and TRBJ2-7, with 9 bases that match TRBD1. The germline CDR1 and CDR2 sequences are SGHTA and FQGNSA. With 4 bases clipped from V and 1 base from J, the junction kept 2 bases outside the gene matches. The CDR3 sequence is 14 residues long. This CDR3 is CASSSGTGSYEQYF. DNA for the CDR3: TGTGCCAGCAGCTCCGGGACAGGGTCCTACGAGCAGTACTTC.

This clone showed up just a few times. The rearrangement joins TRBV5-1 to TRBJ2-7; D ambiguous. Germline CDR1 is SGHRS and CDR2 is YFSETQ. The V and J ends lost 0 bases and 4 bases respectively, with 14 bases between them. The CDR3 covers 15 residues. CDR3 nucleotide sequence: TGCGCCAGCAGCTTGGTAGCTAGTTTAGGTTACGAGCAGTACTTC. It codes for CASSLVASLGYEQYF. Together with reference TRBV5-1 and TRBJ2-7, the CDR3 gives the full variable domain: KAGVTQTPRYLIKTRGQQVTLSCSPISGHRSVSWYQQTPGQGLQFLFEYFSETQRNKGNFPGRFSGRQFSNSRSEMNVSTLELGDSALYLCASSLVASLGYEQYFGPGTRLTVT.

The chain has TRBV7-9 and TRBJ2-3; 7 nucleotides line up with TRBD2. V shed 7 bases and J 2 bases; nucleotides not matched to a gene: 12. Germline assignment: CDR1 SEHNR and CDR2 FQNEAQ (reference sequence). This CDR3 is built from 16 residues. For the CDR3, the DNA is TGTGCCAGCAACTCTAGGCTAGCGGCAGTCACAGATACGCAGTATTTT. It translates to CASNSRLAAVTDTQYF.

The gene calls are TRBV6-6 and TRBJ1-1; D is unclear. Trimming took 8 bases from V and 1 from J, leaving 8 bases between them. Germline-derived CDR1 and CDR2 are MNHNY and SVGAGI (reference sequence). This CDR3 is built from 12 residues. The CDR3 sequence is CASQEPNTEAFF. For the CDR3, the DNA is TGTGCCAGCCAGGAACCGAACACTGAAGCTTTCTTT.

In its sample, this clone was seen once. The chain uses TRBV29-1 and TRBJ2-7; TRBD1 matches at 7 bases. This CDR3 comprises 15 residues. Trimming at V came to 1 base and at J to 3 bases, leaving 9 bases not matched to a gene. The germline V gene has CDR1 SQVTM and CDR2 ANQGSEA. In nucleotides, the CDR3 is TGCAGCGTTGAAGTTGGGACAGCTGGGGGCTACGAGCAGTACTTC. Residues: CSVEVGTAGGYEQYF.

The gene calls are TRBV28 and TRBJ2-1, with D perhaps TRBD1 (6 bases). Germline assignment: CDR1 MDHEN and CDR2 SYDVKM. The CDR3 consists of 19 residues. The ends were cut back, 3 bases at V and 5 bases at J, with 26 bases in the middle. Here the CDR3 DNA reads TGTGCCAGCAGTTTGAAGAGGGTGGGACGCAGGGGTCGGAACAATGAGCAGTTCTTC. Amino acid sequence: CASSLKRVGRRGRNNEQFF.

This clone was seen just once. The V and J genes are TRBV2 and TRBJ2-1, with D perhaps TRBD2 (7 bases). Germline V gives CDR1 SNHLY, CDR2 FYNNEI. The CDR3 sequence is 15 residues long. The V gene lost 4 bases and the J gene lost 3 bases, with 13 bases spanning the gap. As DNA, the CDR3 is TGTGCCAGCAGTGTGGGGGGGCGGGTCTACAATGAGCAGTTCTTC. Protein product: CASSVGGRVYNEQFF.

The CDR3, as DNA: TGTGCCAGCAGTTTACTAGCGGGAGGGCCACGGGAGCAGTTCTTC. It is translated as CASSLLAGGPREQFF. V and J are TRBV6-2 or TRBV6-3 and TRBJ2-1, with TRBD2 matching over 13 bases. V lost 4 bases to trimming and J lost 10 bases; unmatched junction nucleotides: 7. Germline V gene data show CDR1 as MNHEY and CDR2 as SVGEGT. The CDR3 is 15 residues long.

This chain joins TRBV4-1 and TRBJ2-7; 9 bases are shared with TRBD2. V lost 0 bases and J lost 3; bases outside the gene matches: 12. This CDR3 is built from 18 residues. Per germline, CDR1 MGHRA and CDR2 YSYEKL. This CDR3 is CASSQDAIRAGGDYEQYF. The CDR3 DNA follows: TGCGCCAGCAGCCAAGACGCCATAAGGGCGGGAGGGGACTACGAGCAGTACTTC.

The chain links TRBV11-2 to TRBJ2-1, with D hard to call. The CDR3 runs 14 residues. CDR1 SGHAT and CDR2 FQNNGV come from the germline V gene. Trimming cost V 4 bases and J 9 bases, with 16 bases left between them. The CDR3 DNA reads as TGTGCCAGCAGCTACACATCCTTGACGGGTGAGCAGTTCTTC. It is translated as CASSYTSLTGEQFF.

CDR3 loop: CASRRYYEQYF. CDR3 nucleotides: TGTGCTTCGAGGAGATATTACGAGCAGTACTTC. The chain links TRBV28 to TRBJ2-7; D not resolved. The length of the CDR3 is 11 residues. Germline V gene lookup returns CDR1 MDHEN and CDR2 SYDVKM.

The chain joins TRBV11-1 to TRBJ1-1; D uncertain. V gave up 5 bases and J gave up 0 bases, with 10 bases separating them. CDR1 SGHAT and CDR2 FQDESV come from the germline V gene (reference sequence). The CDR3 totals 14 residues. CDR3 amino acids: CASSPGRMNTEAFF. CDR3 coding DNA: TGTGCCAGCAGCCCAGGAAGAATGAACACTGAAGCTTTCTTT.

This clone appeared a single time. The CDR3 sequence: CASSWFGGELFF. CDR3 DNA: TGTGCCAGCAGTTGGTTCGGCGGGGAGCTGTTTTTT. The chain employs TRBV12-3 or TRBV12-4 and TRBJ2-2; D is uncertain. The CDR3 runs 12 residues. Deletions cut 4 bases from V and 7 bases from J, with 7 bases between.

The chain employs TRBV28 and TRBJ1-2; 7 bases map to TRBD1. The CDR3 loop spans 12 amino acids. Germline V gives CDR1 MDHEN, CDR2 SYDVKM. V shed 3 bases, J shed 8 bases, and the junction held 3 bases outside the gene matches. The DNA of the CDR3 is TGTGCCAGCAGTTTGAGGGGGCAGGGCTACACCTTC. Translation gives CASSLRGQGYTF.

The V gene is TRBV28, the J gene TRBJ2-7; D unresolved. This CDR3 comprises 14 residues. V was cut by 2 bases and J by 6 bases, with 14 bases left in between. Germline V gene sequence: CDR1 MDHEN, CDR2 SYDVKM. Written as DNA, the CDR3 is TGTGCCAGCAGTTTAGCCCCGGGTATTCCCGAGCAGTACTTC. Its protein is CASSLAPGIPEQYF.

This clone was seen a single time. The V and J genes are TRBV19 and TRBJ2-1; 10 nucleotides align to TRBD2. The germline V gene encodes CDR1 LNHDA and CDR2 SQIVND (reference sequence). The CDR3 sequence is 18 residues long. Germline trimming cut 5 bases from V and 4 bases from J; bases unmatched to any gene: 14. In DNA form, the CDR3 reads TGTGCCAGTAGTCCGCGGCTATGGTCTAGCGGGAGTTACAATGAGCAGTTCTTC. It is translated as CASSPRLWSSGSYNEQFF.

The rearrangement uses TRBV18 and TRBJ1-1; D remains ambiguous. The CDR3 is 13 amino acids. Trimming shortened V by 5 bases and J by 0 bases, and 7 bases separated the two germline ends. Germline assignment: CDR1 KGHSH and CDR2 LQKENI. The CDR3 is CASSKQLNTEAFF. Here the CDR3 DNA reads TGTGCCAGCTCAAAACAGCTGAACACTGAAGCTTTCTTT.

The chain joins TRBV6-6 to TRBJ1-2; the match to TRBD1 covers 8 bases. Germline trimming cut 7 bases from V and 2 bases from J; bases unmatched to any gene: 6. The germline V gene has CDR1 MNHNY and CDR2 SVGAGI (reference sequence). The CDR3 is 14 amino acids. The CDR3 loop is CASKPGQENYGYTF. The CDR3 nucleotides read TGTGCCAGCAAACCGGGACAGGAAAACTATGGCTACACCTTC.

The chain recombines TRBV7-2 with TRBJ1-1, with 7 bases that match TRBD1. The CDR3 is 14 residues long. Germline V gives CDR1 SGHTA, CDR2 FQGNSA. Trimming removed 2 bases from V and 5 bases from J; junction bases left unmatched: 5. The CDR3 sequence: CASSLRQGGTEAFF. DNA of the CDR3: TGTGCCAGCAGCTTACGACAGGGCGGTACTGAAGCTTTCTTT.

The chain uses TRBV10-3 and TRBJ2-5; D possibly corresponds to TRBD1 (6 bases). Germline V gene sequence: CDR1 ENHRY, CDR2 SYGVKD. The CDR3 totals 16 residues. Trimming took 4 bases from V and 5 from J, leaving 20 bases between them. Written as DNA, the CDR3 is TGTGCCATCAGTGGCACTTCACAGGGAGCCGGGGAGACCCAGTACTTC. It encodes CAISGTSQGAGETQYF.